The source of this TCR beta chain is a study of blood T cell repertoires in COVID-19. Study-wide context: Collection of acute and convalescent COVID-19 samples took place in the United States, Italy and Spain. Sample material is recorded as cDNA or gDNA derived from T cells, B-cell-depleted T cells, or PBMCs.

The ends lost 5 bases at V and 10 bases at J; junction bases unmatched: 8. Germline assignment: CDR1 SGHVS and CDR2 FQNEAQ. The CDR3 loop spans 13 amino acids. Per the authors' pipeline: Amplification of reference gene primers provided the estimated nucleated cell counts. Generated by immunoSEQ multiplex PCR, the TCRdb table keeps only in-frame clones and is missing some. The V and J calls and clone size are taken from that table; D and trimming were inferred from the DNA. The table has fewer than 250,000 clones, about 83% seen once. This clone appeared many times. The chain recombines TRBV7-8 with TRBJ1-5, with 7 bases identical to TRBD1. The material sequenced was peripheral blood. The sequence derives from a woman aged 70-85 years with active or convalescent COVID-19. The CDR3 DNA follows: TGTGCCAGCAGCGATTACCAGGGGGGTCCCCAGCATTTT. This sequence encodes CASSDYQGGPQHF. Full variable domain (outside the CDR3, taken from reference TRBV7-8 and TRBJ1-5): GAGVSQSPRYKVAKRGQDVALRCDPISGHVSLFWYQQALGQGPEFLTYFQNEAQLDKSGLPSDRFFAERPEGSVSTLKIQRTQQEDSAVYLCASSDYQGGPQHFGDGTRLSIL.